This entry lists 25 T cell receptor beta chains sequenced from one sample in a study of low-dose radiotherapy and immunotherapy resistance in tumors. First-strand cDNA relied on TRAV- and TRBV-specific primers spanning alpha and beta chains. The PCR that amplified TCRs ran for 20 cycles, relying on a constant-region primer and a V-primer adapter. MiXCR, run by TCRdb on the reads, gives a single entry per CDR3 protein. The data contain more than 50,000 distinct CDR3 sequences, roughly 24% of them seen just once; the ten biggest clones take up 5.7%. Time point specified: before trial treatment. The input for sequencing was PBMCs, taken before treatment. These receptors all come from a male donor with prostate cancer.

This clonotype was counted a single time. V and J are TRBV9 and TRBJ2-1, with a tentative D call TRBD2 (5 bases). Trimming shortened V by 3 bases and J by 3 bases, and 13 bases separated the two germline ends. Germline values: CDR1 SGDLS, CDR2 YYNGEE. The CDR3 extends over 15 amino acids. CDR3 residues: CASSELAGLYNEQFF. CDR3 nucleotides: TGTGCCAGCAGCGAGCTAGCAGGCCTCTACAATGAGCAGTTCTTC.

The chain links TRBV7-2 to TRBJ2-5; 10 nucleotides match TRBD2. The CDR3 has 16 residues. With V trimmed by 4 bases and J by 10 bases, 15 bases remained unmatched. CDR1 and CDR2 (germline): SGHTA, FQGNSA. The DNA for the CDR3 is TGTGCCAGCAGCTCCCAGATAGCGGGAGGAGGGGTAGGCCAGTACTTC. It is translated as CASSSQIAGGGVGQYF.

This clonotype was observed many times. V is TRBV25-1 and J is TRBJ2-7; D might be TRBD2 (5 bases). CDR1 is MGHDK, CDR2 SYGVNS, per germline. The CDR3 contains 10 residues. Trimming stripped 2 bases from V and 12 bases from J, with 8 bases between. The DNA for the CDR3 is TGTGCCAGCAGTGAAGCTAGCTGGTACTTC. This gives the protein CASSEASWYF.

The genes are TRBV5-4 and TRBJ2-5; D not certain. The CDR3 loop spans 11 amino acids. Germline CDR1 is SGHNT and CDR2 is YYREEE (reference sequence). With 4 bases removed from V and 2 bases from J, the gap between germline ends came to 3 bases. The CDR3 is CASSRQETQYF. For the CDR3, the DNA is TGTGCCAGCAGCCGGCAAGAGACCCAGTACTTC.

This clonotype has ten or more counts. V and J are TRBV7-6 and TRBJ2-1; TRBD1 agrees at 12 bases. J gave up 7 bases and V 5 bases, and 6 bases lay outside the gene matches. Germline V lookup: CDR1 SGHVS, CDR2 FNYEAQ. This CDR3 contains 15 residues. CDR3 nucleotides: TGTGCCAGCAGCACGGGACAGGGGGCGACGAATGAGCAGTTCTTC. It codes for CASSTGQGATNEQFF.

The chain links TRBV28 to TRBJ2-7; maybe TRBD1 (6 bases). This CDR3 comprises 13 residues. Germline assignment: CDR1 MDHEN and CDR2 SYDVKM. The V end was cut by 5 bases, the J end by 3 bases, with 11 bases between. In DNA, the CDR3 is TGTGCCAGCAGTACGACAGGCATCTACGAGCAGTACTTC. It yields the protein CASSTTGIYEQYF.

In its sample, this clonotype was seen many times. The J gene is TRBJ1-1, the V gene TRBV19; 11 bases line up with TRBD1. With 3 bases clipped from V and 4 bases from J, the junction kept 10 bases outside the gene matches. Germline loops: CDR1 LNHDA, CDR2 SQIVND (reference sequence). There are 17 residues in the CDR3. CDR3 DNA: TGTGCCAGTAGTATCAGGGACAGGGGGAGAAGCGGCACTGAAGCTTTCTTT. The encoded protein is CASSIRDRGRSGTEAFF.

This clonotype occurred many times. DNA for the CDR3: TGTGCCAGCAGTAAGGACAGGAACTATGGCTACACCTTC. Its protein product is CASSKDRNYGYTF. The chain has TRBV7-9 and TRBJ1-2; 7 bases align to TRBD1. Per germline, CDR1 SEHNR and CDR2 FQNEAQ (reference sequence). The V and J ends lost 6 bases and 2 bases, in that order; junction bases with no gene match: 3. This CDR3 spans 13 amino acids.

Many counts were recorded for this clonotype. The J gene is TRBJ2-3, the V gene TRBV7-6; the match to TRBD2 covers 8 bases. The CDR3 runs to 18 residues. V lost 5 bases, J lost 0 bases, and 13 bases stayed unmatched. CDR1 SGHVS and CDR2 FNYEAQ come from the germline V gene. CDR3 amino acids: CASSRPGSSGASTDTQYF. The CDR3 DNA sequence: TGTGCCAGCAGCCGCCCGGGAAGTAGCGGGGCTAGCACAGATACGCAGTATTTT.

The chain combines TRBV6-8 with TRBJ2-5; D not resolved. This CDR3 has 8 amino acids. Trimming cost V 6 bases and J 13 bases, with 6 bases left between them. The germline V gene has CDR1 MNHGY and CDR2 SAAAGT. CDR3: CASRPRYF. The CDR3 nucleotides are TGTGCCAGCAGACCCCGGTACTTC.

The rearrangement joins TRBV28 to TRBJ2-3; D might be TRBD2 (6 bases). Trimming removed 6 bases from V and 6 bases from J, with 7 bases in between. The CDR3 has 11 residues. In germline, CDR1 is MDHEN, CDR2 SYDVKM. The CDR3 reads CASRGRDTQYF. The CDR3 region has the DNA TGTGCCAGCAGGGGGAGGGATACGCAGTATTTT.

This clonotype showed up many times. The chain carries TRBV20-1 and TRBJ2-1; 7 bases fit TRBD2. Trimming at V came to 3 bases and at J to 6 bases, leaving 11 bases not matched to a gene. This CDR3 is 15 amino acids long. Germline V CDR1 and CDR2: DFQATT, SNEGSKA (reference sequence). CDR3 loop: CSASDPSGGGNEQFF. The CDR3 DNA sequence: TGCAGTGCTAGTGACCCTAGCGGTGGGGGCAATGAGCAGTTCTTC.

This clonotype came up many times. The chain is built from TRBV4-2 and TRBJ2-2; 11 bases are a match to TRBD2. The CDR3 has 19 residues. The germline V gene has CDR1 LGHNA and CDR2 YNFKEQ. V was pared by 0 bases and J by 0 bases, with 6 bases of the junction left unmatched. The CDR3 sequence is CASSQDFSTSGANTGELFF. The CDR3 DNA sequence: TGTGCCAGCAGCCAAGATTTTTCGACTAGCGGGGCGAACACCGGGGAGCTGTTTTTT.

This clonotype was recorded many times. CDR3 in DNA: TGTGCCAGCAGTTTAGGTGGGCAAGGGGCCAACGTCCTGACTTTC. It specifies CASSLGGQGANVLTF. The chain couples TRBV28 to TRBJ2-6; D uncertain. Germline V gives CDR1 MDHEN, CDR2 SYDVKM. V lost 2 bases, J lost 4 bases, and 9 bases lay in between. CDR3 length: 15 amino acids.

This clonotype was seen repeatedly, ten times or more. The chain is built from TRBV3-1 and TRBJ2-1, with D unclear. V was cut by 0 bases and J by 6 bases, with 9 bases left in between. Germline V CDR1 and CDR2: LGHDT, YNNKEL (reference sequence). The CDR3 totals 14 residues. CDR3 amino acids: CASSQDLSRNEQFF. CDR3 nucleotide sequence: TGTGCCAGCAGCCAAGATTTGAGCCGCAATGAGCAGTTCTTC.

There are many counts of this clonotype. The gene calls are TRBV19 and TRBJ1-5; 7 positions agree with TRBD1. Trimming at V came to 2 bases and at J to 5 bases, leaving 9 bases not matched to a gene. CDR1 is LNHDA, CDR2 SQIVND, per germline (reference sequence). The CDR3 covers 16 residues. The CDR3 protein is CASSIRGPGGDQPQHF. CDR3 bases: TGTGCCAGTAGTATACGAGGTCCAGGGGGGGATCAGCCCCAGCATTTT. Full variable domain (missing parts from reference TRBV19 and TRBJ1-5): DGGITQSPKYLFRKEGQNVTLSCEQNLNHDAMYWYRQDPGQGLRLIYYSQIVNDFQKGDIAEGYSVSREKKESFPLTVTSAQKNPTAFYLCASSIRGPGGDQPQHFGDGTRLSIL.

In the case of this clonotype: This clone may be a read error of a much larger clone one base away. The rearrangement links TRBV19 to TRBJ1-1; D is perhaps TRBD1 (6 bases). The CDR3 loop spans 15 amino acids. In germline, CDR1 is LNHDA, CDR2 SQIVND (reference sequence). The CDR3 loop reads CASRISGQPNIEAFF. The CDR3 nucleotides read TGTGCCAGTAGGATATCGGGACAACCGAACATTGAAGCTTTCTTT.

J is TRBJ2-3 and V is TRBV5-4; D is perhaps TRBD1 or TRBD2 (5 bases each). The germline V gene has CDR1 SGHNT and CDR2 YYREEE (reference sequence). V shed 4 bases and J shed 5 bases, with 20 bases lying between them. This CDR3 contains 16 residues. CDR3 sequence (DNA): TGTGCCAGCAGCGGGACCGGGACCCCGGCACAAGATACGCAGTATTTT. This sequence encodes CASSGTGTPAQDTQYF.

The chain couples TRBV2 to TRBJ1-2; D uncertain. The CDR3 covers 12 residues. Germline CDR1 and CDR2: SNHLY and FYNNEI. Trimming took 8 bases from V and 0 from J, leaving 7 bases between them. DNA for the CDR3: TGTGCCAGCCACAGTTCTAACTATGGCTACACCTTC. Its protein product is CASHSSNYGYTF.

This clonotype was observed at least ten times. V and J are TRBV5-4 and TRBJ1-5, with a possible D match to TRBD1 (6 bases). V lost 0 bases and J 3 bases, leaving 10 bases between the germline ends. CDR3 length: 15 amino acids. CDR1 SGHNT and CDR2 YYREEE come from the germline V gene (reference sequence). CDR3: CASSLAGQNNQPQHF. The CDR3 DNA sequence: TGTGCCAGCAGCTTGGCCGGACAGAACAATCAGCCCCAGCATTTT.

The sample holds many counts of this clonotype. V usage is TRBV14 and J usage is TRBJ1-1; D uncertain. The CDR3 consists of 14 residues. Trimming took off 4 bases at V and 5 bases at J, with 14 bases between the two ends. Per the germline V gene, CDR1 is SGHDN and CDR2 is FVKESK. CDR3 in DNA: TGTGCCAGCAGCCCAGCGGTGGCAGGAACTGAAGCTTTCTTT. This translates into CASSPAVAGTEAFF.

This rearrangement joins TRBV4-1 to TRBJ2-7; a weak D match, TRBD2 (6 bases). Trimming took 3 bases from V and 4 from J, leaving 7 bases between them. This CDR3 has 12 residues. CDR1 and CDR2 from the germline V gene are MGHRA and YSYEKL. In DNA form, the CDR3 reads TGCGCCAGCAGCCAGGGACTTTACGAGCAGTACTTC. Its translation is CASSQGLYEQYF.

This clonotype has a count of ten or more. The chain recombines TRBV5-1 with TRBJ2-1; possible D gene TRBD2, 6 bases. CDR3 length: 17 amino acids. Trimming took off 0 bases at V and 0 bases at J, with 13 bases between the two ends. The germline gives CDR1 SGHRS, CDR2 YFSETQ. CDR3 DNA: TGCGCCAGCAGCTTGGGGAGCGGGTCAAGCTCCTACAATGAGCAGTTCTTC. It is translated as CASSLGSGSSSYNEQFF.

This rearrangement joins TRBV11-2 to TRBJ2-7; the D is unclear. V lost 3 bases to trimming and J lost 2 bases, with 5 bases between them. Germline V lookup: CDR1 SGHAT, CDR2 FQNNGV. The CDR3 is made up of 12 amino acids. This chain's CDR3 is CASSFPTYEQYF. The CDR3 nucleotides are TGTGCCAGCAGCTTTCCAACCTACGAGCAGTACTTC.

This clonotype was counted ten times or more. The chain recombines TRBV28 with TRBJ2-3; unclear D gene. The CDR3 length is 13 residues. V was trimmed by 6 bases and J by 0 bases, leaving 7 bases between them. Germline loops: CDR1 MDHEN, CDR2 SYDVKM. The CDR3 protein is CASSRRSTDTQYF. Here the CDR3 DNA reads TGTGCCAGCAGCCGACGCAGCACAGATACGCAGTATTTT.